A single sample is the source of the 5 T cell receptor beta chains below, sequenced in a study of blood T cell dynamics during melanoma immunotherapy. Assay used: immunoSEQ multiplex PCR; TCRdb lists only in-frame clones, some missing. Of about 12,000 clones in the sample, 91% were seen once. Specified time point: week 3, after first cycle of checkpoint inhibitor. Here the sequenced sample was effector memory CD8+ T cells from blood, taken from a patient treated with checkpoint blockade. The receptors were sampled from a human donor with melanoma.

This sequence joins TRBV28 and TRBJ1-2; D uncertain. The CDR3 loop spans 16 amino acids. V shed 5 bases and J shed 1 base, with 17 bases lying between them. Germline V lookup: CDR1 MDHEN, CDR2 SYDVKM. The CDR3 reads CASSRRLGGINYGYTF. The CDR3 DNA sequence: TGTGCCAGCAGTCGGCGCTTAGGCGGAATTAACTATGGCTACACCTTC.

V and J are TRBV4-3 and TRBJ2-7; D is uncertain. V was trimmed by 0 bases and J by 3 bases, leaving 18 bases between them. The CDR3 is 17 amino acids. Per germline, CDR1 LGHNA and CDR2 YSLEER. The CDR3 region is CASSQDARGRSYYEQYF. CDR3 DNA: TGCGCCAGCAGCCAAGATGCCCGAGGCAGGAGTTACTACGAGCAGTACTTC.

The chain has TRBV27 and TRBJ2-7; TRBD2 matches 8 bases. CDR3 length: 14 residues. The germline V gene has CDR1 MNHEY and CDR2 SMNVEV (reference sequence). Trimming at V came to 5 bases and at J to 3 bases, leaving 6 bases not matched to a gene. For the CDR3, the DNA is TGTGCCAGCAGTCTTAGCGGGGTCCACTACGAGCAGTACTTC. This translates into CASSLSGVHYEQYF.

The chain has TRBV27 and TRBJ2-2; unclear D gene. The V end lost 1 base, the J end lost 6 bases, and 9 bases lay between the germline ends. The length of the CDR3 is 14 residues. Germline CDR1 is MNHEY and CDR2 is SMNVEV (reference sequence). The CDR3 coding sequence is TGTGCCAGCAGTTTATTCCCCGCCCCCGGGGAGCTGTTTTTT. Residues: CASSLFPAPGELFF.

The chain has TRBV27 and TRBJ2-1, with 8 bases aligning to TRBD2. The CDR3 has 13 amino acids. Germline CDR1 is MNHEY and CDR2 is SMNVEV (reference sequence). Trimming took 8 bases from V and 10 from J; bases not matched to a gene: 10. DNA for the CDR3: TGTGCCAGCCAGCAGGGTCGACTAGCGGAGCAGTTCTTC. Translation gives CASQQGRLAEQFF.